This T cell receptor beta chain was found in a study of blood T cell repertoires in COVID-19. Method: immunoSEQ multiplex PCR; TCRdb's copy keeps in-frame clones and lacks some. The table records about 250,000 clones, over 70% of them present only once. Source material: peripheral blood. The source is a man aged 35 to 55 with active or convalescent COVID-19.

CDR3 nucleotides: TGTGCCAGCAGCCCCAGGGGTACTAGTGAGCCCCAGCATTTT. Its translation is CASSPRGTSEPQHF. V gene TRBV7-9 combines with J gene TRBJ1-5; D perhaps matches TRBD1 (6 bases). Germline V gene data show CDR1 as SEHNR and CDR2 as FQNEAQ (reference sequence). Trimming removed 5 bases at V and 8 bases at J, with 16 bases between. The CDR3 length is 14 residues.